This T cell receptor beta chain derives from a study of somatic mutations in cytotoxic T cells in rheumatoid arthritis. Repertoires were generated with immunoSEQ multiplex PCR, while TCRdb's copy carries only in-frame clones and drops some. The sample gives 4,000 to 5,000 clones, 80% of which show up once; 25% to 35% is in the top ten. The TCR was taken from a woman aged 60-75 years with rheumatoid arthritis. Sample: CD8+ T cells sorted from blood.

In nucleotides, the CDR3 is TGTGCCAGTAGCGCCCCCCTACAGGGCTCCACTGAAGCTTTCTTT. Translated, it gives CASSAPLQGSTEAFF. J is TRBJ1-1 and V is TRBV19, with D tentatively TRBD1 (6 bases). This CDR3 spans 15 amino acids. The germline V gene encodes CDR1 LNHDA and CDR2 SQIVND (reference sequence). Trimming cost V 6 bases and J 4 bases, with 18 bases left between them.